This is a list of T cell receptor beta chains from one sample in a study of graft-versus-host responses after intestinal transplantation. The method was immunoSEQ multiplex PCR; TCRdb's version includes in-frame clones alone and lacks a portion of them. The profile covers fewer than 55,000 clones, with 85% to 95% appearing a single time and under 0.25% taken by the ten largest. These TCRs' antigens remain unknown. The sequencing here drew on unstimulated CD8+ T cells sorted from spleen or lymph node cells, taken before transplant. These receptors were taken from a human donor who was the organ donor for an intestinal transplant. The CDR3 runs from the conserved cysteine through the conserved F or W. Fields, in order: J gene, clone size, V gene, D gene, CDR3 DNA, CDR3 protein. The D gene is left open where the match is weak. Clone size is given for some rows only: seen once, a few or many times, or a class if the clone is expanded.

j_gene: TRBJ2-7; abundance: .; v_gene: TRBV11-2; d_gene: .; CDR3nt: TGTGCCAGCAGCTTAGACTTGGACAGAGGCTACGAGCAGTACTTC; CDR3aa: CASSLDLDRGYEQYF
j_gene: TRBJ1-4; abundance: .; v_gene: TRBV7-9; d_gene: .; CDR3nt: TGTGCCAGCAGCGGAACTAATGAAAAACTGTTTTTT; CDR3aa: CASSGTNEKLFF
j_gene: TRBJ1-4; abundance: .; v_gene: TRBV5-4; d_gene: .; CDR3nt: TGTGCCAGCAGCTTGGGAATAGCGGGTGCAACTAATGAAAAACTGTTTTTT; CDR3aa: CASSLGIAGATNEKLFF
j_gene: TRBJ1-5; abundance: .; v_gene: TRBV27; d_gene: TRBD1; CDR3nt: TGTGCCAGCAGTTACAGGGGGAATCAGCCCCAGCATTTT; CDR3aa: CASSYRGNQPQHF
j_gene: TRBJ2-7; abundance: .; v_gene: TRBV6-1; d_gene: TRBD1; CDR3nt: TGTGCCAGCAAATCCGGGCAGGGGGCAACGTACGAGCAGTACTTC; CDR3aa: CASKSGQGATYEQYF
j_gene: TRBJ2-1; abundance: .; v_gene: TRBV10-1; d_gene: .; CDR3nt: TGCGCCAGCATAAAACCCCGGGGAAAGGGAAGGGACAATGAGCAGTTCTTC; CDR3aa: CASIKPRGKGRDNEQFF
j_gene: TRBJ1-2; abundance: .; v_gene: TRBV5-6; d_gene: .; CDR3nt: TGTGCCAGCAGCTTGTGGGATTACTCCCATGGGAGGTATGGCTACACCTTC; CDR3aa: CASSLWDYSHGRYGYTF
j_gene: TRBJ2-3; abundance: .; v_gene: TRBV7-9; d_gene: .; CDR3nt: TGTGCCAGCAGCTCAGAGACCCGAGGGATGGCAGATACGCAGTATTTT; CDR3aa: CASSSETRGMADTQYF
j_gene: TRBJ2-7; abundance: .; v_gene: TRBV6-5; d_gene: .; CDR3nt: TGTGCCAGCAGTTACTCGGGCGGGTTCCTCTCCTACGAGCAGTACTTC; CDR3aa: CASSYSGGFLSYEQYF
j_gene: TRBJ1-1; abundance: .; v_gene: TRBV10-2; d_gene: .; CDR3nt: TGCGCCAGCAGTGACCTCATGAACACTGAAGCTTTCTTT; CDR3aa: CASSDLMNTEAFF
j_gene: TRBJ2-1; abundance: .; v_gene: TRBV7-9; d_gene: .; CDR3nt: TGTGCCAGCAGCTTAGGGGGGGCGAATGAGCAGTTCTTC; CDR3aa: CASSLGGANEQFF
j_gene: TRBJ1-2; abundance: .; v_gene: TRBV7-3; d_gene: .; CDR3nt: TGTGCCAGCAGCCCCGGCTGGGGGGAAGGCTACACCTTC; CDR3aa: CASSPGWGEGYTF
j_gene: TRBJ1-3; abundance: .; v_gene: TRBV6-1; d_gene: .; CDR3nt: TGTGCCAGCAGTGAAGTGGGGGGCTACGTAAACACCATATATTTT; CDR3aa: CASSEVGGYVNTIYF
j_gene: TRBJ1-1; abundance: .; v_gene: TRBV5-6; d_gene: TRBD1; CDR3nt: TGTGCCAGCAGGGCGGCGACAGGGAGGACTGAAGCTTTCTTT; CDR3aa: CASRAATGRTEAFF
j_gene: TRBJ1-1; abundance: once; v_gene: TRBV28; d_gene: .; CDR3nt: TGTGCCAGCAGTTTAACGATCGGGATGAACACTGAAGCTTTCTTT; CDR3aa: CASSLTIGMNTEAFF
j_gene: TRBJ1-5; abundance: .; v_gene: TRBV5-1; d_gene: .; CDR3nt: TGCGCCAGCAGCTTCGGGGCAGCTAATCAGCCCCAGCATTTT; CDR3aa: CASSFGAANQPQHF
j_gene: TRBJ1-4; abundance: .; v_gene: TRBV29-1; d_gene: .; CDR3nt: TGCAGCGTTGAAGTCGGGGGGGGTCGTGAAAAACTGTTTTTT; CDR3aa: CSVEVGGGREKLFF
j_gene: TRBJ1-2; abundance: .; v_gene: TRBV7-2; d_gene: .; CDR3nt: TGTGCCAGCAGCTTCTTTCTCCCGAGTCACACCCCTAACTATGGCTACACCTTC; CDR3aa: CASSFFLPSHTPNYGYTF
j_gene: TRBJ2-7; abundance: .; v_gene: TRBV27; d_gene: .; CDR3nt: TGTGCCAGCAGTCACAGGGAAGGGGCGTCGGAGCAGTACTTC; CDR3aa: CASSHREGASEQYF
j_gene: TRBJ1-2; abundance: once; v_gene: TRBV4-2; d_gene: .; CDR3nt: TGTGCCAGCAGCCAAGAAGGTGCAGGGTTAGGGAATGGCTACACCTTC; CDR3aa: CASSQEGAGLGNGYTF
j_gene: TRBJ2-5; abundance: .; v_gene: TRBV13; d_gene: .; CDR3nt: TGTGCCAGCAGCCTCGGGCCCGAGACCCAGTACTTC; CDR3aa: CASSLGPETQYF
j_gene: TRBJ2-7; abundance: once; v_gene: TRBV6-1; d_gene: .; CDR3nt: TGTGCCAGCAGTGAAGGGTATAGGGCTAACTACGAGCAGTACTTC; CDR3aa: CASSEGYRANYEQYF
j_gene: TRBJ1-1; abundance: .; v_gene: TRBV11-3; d_gene: .; CDR3nt: TGTGCCAGCAGCCCCTGGAATTGGGACACTGAAGCTCTCTTT; CDR3aa: CASSPWNWDTEALF
j_gene: TRBJ2-1; abundance: .; v_gene: TRBV14; d_gene: TRBD1; CDR3nt: TGTGCCAGCAGCCAAGAAAGGAAGCTGGGACAGGGGCATTCCAATGAGCAGTTCTTC; CDR3aa: CASSQERKLGQGHSNEQFF
j_gene: TRBJ1-5; abundance: .; v_gene: TRBV15; d_gene: .; CDR3nt: TGTGCCACCAGCCCCCTTGGGGCCAGCAATCAGCCCCAGCATTTT; CDR3aa: CATSPLGASNQPQHF
j_gene: TRBJ2-2; abundance: .; v_gene: TRBV4-1; d_gene: TRBD2; CDR3nt: TGCGCCAGCAGCCAAGTCGGAGGGAGGGGCGGGGAGCTGTTTTTT; CDR3aa: CASSQVGGRGGELFF
j_gene: TRBJ2-1; abundance: .; v_gene: TRBV4-3; d_gene: TRBD2; CDR3nt: TGCGCCAGCAGCCAAGATCAGCGGGGGGGCTACAATGAGCAGTTCTTC; CDR3aa: CASSQDQRGGYNEQFF
j_gene: TRBJ1-4; abundance: .; v_gene: TRBV28; d_gene: .; CDR3nt: TGTGCCAGCAGTTTTCGGGGGGCGGCTAATGAAAAACTGTTTTTT; CDR3aa: CASSFRGAANEKLFF
j_gene: TRBJ2-7; abundance: .; v_gene: TRBV10-3; d_gene: .; CDR3nt: TGTGCCACCGCGCCGGGGGAGAGCTCCTACGAGCAGTACTTC; CDR3aa: CATAPGESSYEQYF
j_gene: TRBJ1-1; abundance: .; v_gene: TRBV11-3; d_gene: TRBD1; CDR3nt: TGTGCCAGCAGCCAGGGGACAGGGGATTCGGGGAACACTGAAGCTTTCTTT; CDR3aa: CASSQGTGDSGNTEAFF
j_gene: TRBJ1-1; abundance: .; v_gene: TRBV2; d_gene: .; CDR3nt: TGTGCCAGCAGTGACGGCGTCACTGAAGCTTTCTTT; CDR3aa: CASSDGVTEAFF
j_gene: TRBJ2-5; abundance: .; v_gene: TRBV7-2; d_gene: .; CDR3nt: TGTGCCAGCAGCTTAGGCGGCGGCGCGGGATTTACGCAGTACTTC; CDR3aa: CASSLGGGAGFTQYF
j_gene: TRBJ2-2; abundance: .; v_gene: TRBV29-1; d_gene: TRBD2; CDR3nt: TGCAGCGCTGCCGGGACTAGTCCCACCGGGGAGCTGTTTTTT; CDR3aa: CSAAGTSPTGELFF
j_gene: TRBJ1-2; abundance: .; v_gene: TRBV4-3; d_gene: .; CDR3nt: TGCGCCAGCAGCCCTACCTATCAACAGGGCACCTGGTCTGCCTATGGCTACACCTTC; CDR3aa: CASSPTYQQGTWSAYGYTF
j_gene: TRBJ1-2; abundance: .; v_gene: TRBV19; d_gene: .; CDR3nt: TGTGCCAGTAGTATAGGAGCAACAGGGAGCGATGGCTACACCTTC; CDR3aa: CASSIGATGSDGYTF
j_gene: TRBJ2-4; abundance: .; v_gene: TRBV13; d_gene: .; CDR3nt: TGTGCCAGCACGGTCGGGAGCAGGAACATTCAGTACTTC; CDR3aa: CASTVGSRNIQYF
j_gene: TRBJ1-6; abundance: once; v_gene: TRBV15; d_gene: .; CDR3nt: TGTGCCACCAGCAGCGGGACCATTAATAATTCACCCCTCCACTTT; CDR3aa: CATSSGTINNSPLHF